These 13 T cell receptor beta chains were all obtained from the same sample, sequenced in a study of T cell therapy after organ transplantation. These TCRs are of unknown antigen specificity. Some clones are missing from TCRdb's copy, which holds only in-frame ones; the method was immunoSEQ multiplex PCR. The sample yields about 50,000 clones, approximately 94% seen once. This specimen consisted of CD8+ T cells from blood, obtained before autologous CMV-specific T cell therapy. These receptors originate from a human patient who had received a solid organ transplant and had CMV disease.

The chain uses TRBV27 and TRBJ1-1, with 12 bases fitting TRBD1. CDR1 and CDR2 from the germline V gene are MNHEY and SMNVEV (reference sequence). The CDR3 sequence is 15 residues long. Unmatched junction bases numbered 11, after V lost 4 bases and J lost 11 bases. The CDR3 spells CASSSPGQGATGAFF. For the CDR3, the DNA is TGTGCCAGCAGTTCCCCGGGACAGGGGGCCACGGGGGCTTTCTTT.

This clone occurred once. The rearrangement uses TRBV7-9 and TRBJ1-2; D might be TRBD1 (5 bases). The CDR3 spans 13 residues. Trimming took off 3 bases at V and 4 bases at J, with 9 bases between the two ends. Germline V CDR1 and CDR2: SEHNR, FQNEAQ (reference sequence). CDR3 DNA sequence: TGTGCCAGCAGCTTCGGGACCGTCTATGGCTACACCTTC. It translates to CASSFGTVYGYTF.

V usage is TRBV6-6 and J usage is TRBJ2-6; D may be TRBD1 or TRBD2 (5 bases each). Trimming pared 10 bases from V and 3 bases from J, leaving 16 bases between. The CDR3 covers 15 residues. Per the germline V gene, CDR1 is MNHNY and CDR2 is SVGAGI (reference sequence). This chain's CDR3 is CATNRDGNGANVLTF. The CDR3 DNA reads TGTGCCACAAACCGGGACGGAAATGGGGCCAACGTCCTGACTTTC.

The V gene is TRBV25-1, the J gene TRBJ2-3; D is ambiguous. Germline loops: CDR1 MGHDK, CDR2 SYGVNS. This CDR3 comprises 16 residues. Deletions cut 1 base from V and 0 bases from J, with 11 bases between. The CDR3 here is CASSESNTMSTDTQYF. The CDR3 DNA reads TGTGCCAGCAGTGAATCCAACACAATGAGCACAGATACGCAGTATTTT.

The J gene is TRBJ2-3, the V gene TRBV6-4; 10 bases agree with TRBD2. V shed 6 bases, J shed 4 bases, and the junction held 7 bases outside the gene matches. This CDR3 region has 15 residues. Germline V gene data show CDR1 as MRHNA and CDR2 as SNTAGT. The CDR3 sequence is CASSQAGGGSDTQYF. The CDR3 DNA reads TGTGCCAGCAGCCAAGCGGGAGGGGGGTCAGATACGCAGTATTTT.

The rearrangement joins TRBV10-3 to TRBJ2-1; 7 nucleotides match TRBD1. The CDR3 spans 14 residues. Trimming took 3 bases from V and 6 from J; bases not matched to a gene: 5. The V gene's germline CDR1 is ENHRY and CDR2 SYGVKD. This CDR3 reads CAISDVGTANEQFF. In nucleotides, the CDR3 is TGTGCCATCAGTGACGTCGGGACAGCCAATGAGCAGTTCTTC.

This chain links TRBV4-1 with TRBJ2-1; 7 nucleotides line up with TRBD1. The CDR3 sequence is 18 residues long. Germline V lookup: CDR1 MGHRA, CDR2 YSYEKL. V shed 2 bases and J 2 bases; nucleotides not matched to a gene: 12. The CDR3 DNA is TGCGCCAGCAGCCAATTAGCTACAGGGGACCCCGCCTACAATGAGCAGTTCTTC. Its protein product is CASSQLATGDPAYNEQFF.

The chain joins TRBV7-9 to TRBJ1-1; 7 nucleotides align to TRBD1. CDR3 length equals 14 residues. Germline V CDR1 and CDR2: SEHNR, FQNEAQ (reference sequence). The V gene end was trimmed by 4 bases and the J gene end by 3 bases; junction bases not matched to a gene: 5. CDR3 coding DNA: TGTGCCAGCAGCTCACAGGGGCCATACACTGAAGCTTTCTTT. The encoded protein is CASSSQGPYTEAFF.

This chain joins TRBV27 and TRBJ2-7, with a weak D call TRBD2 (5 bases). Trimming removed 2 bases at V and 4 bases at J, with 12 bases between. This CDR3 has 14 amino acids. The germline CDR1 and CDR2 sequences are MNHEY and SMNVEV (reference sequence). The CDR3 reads CASSLMGVGYEQYF. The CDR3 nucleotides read TGTGCCAGCAGTTTAATGGGAGTCGGGTACGAGCAGTACTTC.

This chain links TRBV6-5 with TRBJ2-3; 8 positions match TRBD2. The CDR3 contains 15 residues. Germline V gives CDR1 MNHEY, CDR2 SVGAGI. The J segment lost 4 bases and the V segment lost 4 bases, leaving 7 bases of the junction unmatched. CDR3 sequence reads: CASSLIGGASDTQYF. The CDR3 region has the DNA TGTGCCAGCAGTTTGATCGGGGGGGCCTCAGATACGCAGTATTTT.

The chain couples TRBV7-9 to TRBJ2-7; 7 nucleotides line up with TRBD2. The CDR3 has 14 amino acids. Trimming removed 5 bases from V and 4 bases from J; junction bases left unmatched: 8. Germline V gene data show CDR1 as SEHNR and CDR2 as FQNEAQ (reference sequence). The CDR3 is CASSPPPGGYEQYF. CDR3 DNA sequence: TGTGCCAGCAGCCCCCCCCCGGGGGGATACGAGCAGTACTTC.

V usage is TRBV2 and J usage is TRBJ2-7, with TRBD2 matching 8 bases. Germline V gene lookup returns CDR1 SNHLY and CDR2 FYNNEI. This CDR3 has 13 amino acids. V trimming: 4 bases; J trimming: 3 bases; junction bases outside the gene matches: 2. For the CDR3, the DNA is TGTGCCAGCAGTGCGGGGGGGCTCTACGAGCAGTACTTC. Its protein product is CASSAGGLYEQYF.

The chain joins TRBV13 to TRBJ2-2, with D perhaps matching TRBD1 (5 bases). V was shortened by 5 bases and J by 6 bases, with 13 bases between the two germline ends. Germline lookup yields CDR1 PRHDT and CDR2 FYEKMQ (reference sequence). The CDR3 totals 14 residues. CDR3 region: CASSPPRQPGELFF. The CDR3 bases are TGTGCCAGCAGCCCCCCTAGACAGCCCGGGGAGCTGTTTTTT.